What follows is one TCR beta chain and its context. What it recognizes is unknown. This specimen belongs to a study of CD8 T cells in ankylosing spondylitis. The study, taken as a whole, reports: Disease-linked clones reportedly showed significant enrichment in matched ankylosing spondylitis synovial fluid. Typical of ankylosing spondylitis blood, it appeared, was a TCR beta motif of 7 or 8 highly homologous variants. Certain motif variants had earlier been reported in reactive arthritis synovial fluid and blood.

5'-RACE, quantitative and with molecular barcodes, yielded the TCR beta libraries. TCRdb reprocessed the 5' RACE reads via MiXCR and lists one record per CDR3 protein. The table shows hundreds of thousands of distinct CDR3 sequences, with 17% occurring only once. V shed 6 bases, J shed 6 bases, and the junction held 6 bases outside the gene matches. The CDR3 runs to 14 residues. Sequencing was carried out using blood, either unsorted or a sorted T cell fraction (not recorded which). This TCR was sampled from a male donor with ankylosing spondylitis. The chain links TRBV12-3 or TRBV12-4 to TRBJ2-1, with TRBD2 identical over 9 bases. This CDR3 is CASRGSGGANEQFF. The CDR3 DNA follows: TGTGCCAGCAGGGGTAGCGGGGGAGCCAATGAGCAGTTCTTC.